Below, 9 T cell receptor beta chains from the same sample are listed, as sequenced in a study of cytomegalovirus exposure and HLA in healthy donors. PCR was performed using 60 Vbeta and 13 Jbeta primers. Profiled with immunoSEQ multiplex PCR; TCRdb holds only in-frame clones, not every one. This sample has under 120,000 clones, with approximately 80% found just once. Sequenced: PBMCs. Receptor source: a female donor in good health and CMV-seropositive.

The CDR3 loop is CASSRTGTGGNEQYF. The CDR3 DNA follows: TGTGCCAGCAGCAGGACCGGGACAGGGGGCAACGAGCAGTACTTC. This chain connects TRBV9 to TRBJ2-7; 12 positions match TRBD1. This CDR3 is built from 15 residues. Germline V gene lookup returns CDR1 SGDLS and CDR2 YYNGEE. V shed 4 bases, J shed 5 bases, and the junction held 7 bases outside the gene matches.

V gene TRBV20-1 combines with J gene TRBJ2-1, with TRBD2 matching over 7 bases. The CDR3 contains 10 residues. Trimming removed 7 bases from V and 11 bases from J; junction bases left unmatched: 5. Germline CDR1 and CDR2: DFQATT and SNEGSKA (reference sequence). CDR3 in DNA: TGCAGTGTCCCTAGCGGCCAGCAGTTCTTC. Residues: CSVPSGQQFF.

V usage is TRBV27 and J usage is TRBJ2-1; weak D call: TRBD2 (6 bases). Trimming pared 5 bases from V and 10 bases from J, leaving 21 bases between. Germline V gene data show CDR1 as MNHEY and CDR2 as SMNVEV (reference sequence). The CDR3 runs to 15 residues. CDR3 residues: CASSPTRVDAGEQFF. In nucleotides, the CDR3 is TGTGCCAGCAGTCCGACTAGGGTTGATGCGGGCGAGCAGTTCTTC.

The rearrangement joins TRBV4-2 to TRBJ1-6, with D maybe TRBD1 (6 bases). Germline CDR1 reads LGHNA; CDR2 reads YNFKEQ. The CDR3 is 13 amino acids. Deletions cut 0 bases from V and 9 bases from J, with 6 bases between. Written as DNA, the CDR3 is TGTGCCAGCAGCCAAGACAGGGGTTCACCCCTCCACTTT. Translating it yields CASSQDRGSPLHF.

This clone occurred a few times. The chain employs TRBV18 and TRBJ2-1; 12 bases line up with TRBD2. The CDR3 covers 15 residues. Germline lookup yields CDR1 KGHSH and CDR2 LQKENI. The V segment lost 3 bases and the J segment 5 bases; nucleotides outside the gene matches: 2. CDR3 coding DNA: TGTGCCAGCTCACCCGGACTAGCGGGGCACAATGAGCAGTTCTTC. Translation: CASSPGLAGHNEQFF.

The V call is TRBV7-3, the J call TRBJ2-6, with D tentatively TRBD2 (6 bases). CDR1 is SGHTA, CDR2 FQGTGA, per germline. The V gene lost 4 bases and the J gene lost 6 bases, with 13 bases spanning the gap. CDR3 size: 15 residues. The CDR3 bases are TGTGCCAGCAGCTCCGACCGGGGGACGGCCAACGTCCTGACTTTC. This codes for CASSSDRGTANVLTF.

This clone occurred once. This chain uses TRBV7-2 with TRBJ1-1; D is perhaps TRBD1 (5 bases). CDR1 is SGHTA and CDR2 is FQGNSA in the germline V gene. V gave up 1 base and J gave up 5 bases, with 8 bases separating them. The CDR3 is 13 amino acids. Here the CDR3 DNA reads TGTGCCAGCAGCTTAGATACAGGAACTGAAGCTTTCTTT. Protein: CASSLDTGTEAFF.

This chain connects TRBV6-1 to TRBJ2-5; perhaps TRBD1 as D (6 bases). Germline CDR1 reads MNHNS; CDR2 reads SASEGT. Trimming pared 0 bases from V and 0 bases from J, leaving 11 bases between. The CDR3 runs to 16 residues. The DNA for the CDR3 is TGTGCCAGCAGTGAAGCCTGGACAGAGTACCAAGAGACCCAGTACTTC. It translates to CASSEAWTEYQETQYF.

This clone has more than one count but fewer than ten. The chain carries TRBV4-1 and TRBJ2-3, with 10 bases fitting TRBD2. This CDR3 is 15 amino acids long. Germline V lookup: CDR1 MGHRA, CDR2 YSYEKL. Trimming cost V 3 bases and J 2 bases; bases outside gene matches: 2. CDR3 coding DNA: TGCGCCAGCAGCCAGGGACTAGCGCTCACAGATACGCAGTATTTT. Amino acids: CASSQGLALTDTQYF.